Listed here are 7 T cell receptor beta chains from one sample, sequenced in a study of cytomegalovirus exposure and HLA in healthy donors. Primers included in the PCR were 60 Vbeta and 13 Jbeta primers. Method: immunoSEQ multiplex PCR; TCRdb's copy keeps in-frame clones and lacks some. The sample records some 250,000 clones, about 81% being singletons. Sample: PBMCs. Receptors were obtained from a woman aged 40 to 55 in good health and CMV-seropositive.

The V and J genes are TRBV7-9 and TRBJ1-4; D ambiguous. V was pared by 5 bases and J by 4 bases, with 14 bases between. The CDR3 loop spans 15 amino acids. Germline CDR1 SEHNR, CDR2 FQNEAQ (reference sequence). The CDR3 loop reads CASSRGRQNNEKLFF. CDR3 bases: TGTGCCAGCAGCCGAGGGAGGCAGAATAATGAAAAACTGTTTTTT.

The table lists this clone with a count of one. The J gene is TRBJ2-1, the V gene TRBV6-5; D is possibly TRBD2 (6 bases). CDR1 and CDR2 from the germline V gene are MNHEY and SVGAGI. Trimming shortened V by 2 bases and J by 5 bases, and 7 bases separated the two germline ends. This CDR3 is 13 amino acids long. CDR3 nucleotide sequence: TGTGCCAGCAGTTACGGGAGGAACAATGAGCAGTTCTTC. It is translated as CASSYGRNNEQFF.

V gene TRBV9 combines with J gene TRBJ1-1, with a weak D call TRBD1 (5 bases). The CDR3 runs to 16 residues. The V and J ends lost 3 bases and 6 bases respectively, with 21 bases between them. Germline V gene lookup returns CDR1 SGDLS and CDR2 YYNGEE. CDR3 DNA: TGTGCCAGCAGCGCCACCCGCCCTATGGGGGGAGCTGAAGCTTTCTTT. Its translation is CASSATRPMGGAEAFF.

This chain links TRBV19 with TRBJ2-7; 8 bases fit TRBD2. V dropped 4 bases and J dropped 3; count of bases not matched to a gene: 14. This CDR3 has 17 amino acids. Germline assignment: CDR1 LNHDA and CDR2 SQIVND (reference sequence). CDR3 sequence reads: CASSTPREREGRYEQYF. The DNA of the CDR3 is TGTGCCAGTAGTACCCCACGGGAACGGGAGGGCCGCTACGAGCAGTACTTC.

The chain has TRBV19 and TRBJ1-1, with a possible D match to TRBD1 (5 bases). Trimming pared 7 bases from V and 2 bases from J, leaving 17 bases between. Germline CDR1 LNHDA, CDR2 SQIVND (reference sequence). The CDR3 has 15 amino acids. The CDR3 DNA reads TGTGCCAGTATGAGTAACTCAGGGATCAACACTGAAGCTTTCTTT. It codes for CASMSNSGINTEAFF.

V and J are TRBV30 and TRBJ2-3, with a weak D call TRBD1 (5 bases). This CDR3 has 13 residues. V lost 5 bases and J 2 bases, leaving 11 bases between the germline ends. Germline CDR1 reads GTSNPN; CDR2 reads SVGIG (reference sequence). The CDR3 bases are TGTGCCTGGCGTACAGGTTTCACAGATACGCAGTATTTT. Amino acids: CAWRTGFTDTQYF. The full variable domain, in which reference TRBV30 and TRBJ2-3 provide the parts outside the CDR3, is SQTIHQWPATLVQPVGSPLSLECTVEGTSNPNLYWYRQAAGRGLQLLFYSVGIGQISSEVPQNLSASRPQDRQFILSSKKLLLSDSGFYLCAWRTGFTDTQYFGPGTRLTVL.

V is TRBV7-3 and J is TRBJ2-1; D ambiguous. This CDR3 has 12 residues. Trimming left V 5 bases short and J 5 bases short, with 7 bases between. Germline V gene sequence: CDR1 SGHTA, CDR2 FQGTGA. CDR3 region: CASSQSNNEQFF. In DNA, the CDR3 is TGTGCCAGCAGCCAATCTAACAATGAGCAGTTCTTC.